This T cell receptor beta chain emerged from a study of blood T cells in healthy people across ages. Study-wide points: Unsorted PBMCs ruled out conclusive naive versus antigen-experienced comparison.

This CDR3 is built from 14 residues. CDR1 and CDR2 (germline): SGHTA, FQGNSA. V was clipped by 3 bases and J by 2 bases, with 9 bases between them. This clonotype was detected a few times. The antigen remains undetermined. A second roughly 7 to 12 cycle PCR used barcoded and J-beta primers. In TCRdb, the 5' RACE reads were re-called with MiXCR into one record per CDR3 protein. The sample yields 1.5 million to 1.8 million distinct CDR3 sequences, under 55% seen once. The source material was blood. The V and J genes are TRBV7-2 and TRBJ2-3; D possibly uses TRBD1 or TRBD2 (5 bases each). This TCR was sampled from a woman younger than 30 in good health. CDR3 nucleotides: TGTGCCAGCAGCTTGTGGGGGAACACAGATACGCAGTATTTT. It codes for CASSLWGNTDTQYF. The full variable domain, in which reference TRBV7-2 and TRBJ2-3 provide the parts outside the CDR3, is GAGVSQSPSNKVTEKGKDVELRCDPISGHTALYWYRQSLGQGLEFLIYFQGNSAPDKSGLPSDRFSAERTGGSVSTLTIQRTQQEDSAVYLCASSLWGNTDTQYFGPGTRLTVL.